Reported below is one TCR beta chain. The antigen remains undetermined. This specimen belongs to a study of shared clonotypes between healthy human individuals. Points from the study as a whole: Exclusively blood specimens were collected; tissue repertoires likely differ. Among the subsets, naive ones generally showed larger estimated richness than memory ones. Rarefaction exposed incomplete sorted-subset sequencing despite large depth.

Measured with immunoSEQ multiplex PCR; TCRdb has only the in-frame clones, and not every one. Here the sample spans more than 400,000 clones, about 96% being singletons. Between the trimmed V and J ends, which lost 0 bases and 2 bases, there was a span of 12 bases. Germline V CDR1 and CDR2: SGHNT, YYREEE (reference sequence). The CDR3 contains 17 residues. Donors included only healthy HIV-negative adults lacking recent acute infections or vaccinations. This clonotype was sampled from a woman aged 25-40 years in good health. V gene TRBV5-4 combines with J gene TRBJ2-6, with D possibly being TRBD2 (6 bases). The sample comprised naive CD4+ T cells sorted from blood. As to subset: CD45RA+ positively selected. The CDR3 reads CASSLGDFGPGANVLTF. The CDR3 DNA follows: TGTGCCAGCAGCTTGGGGGACTTTGGGCCTGGGGCCAACGTCCTGACTTTC.